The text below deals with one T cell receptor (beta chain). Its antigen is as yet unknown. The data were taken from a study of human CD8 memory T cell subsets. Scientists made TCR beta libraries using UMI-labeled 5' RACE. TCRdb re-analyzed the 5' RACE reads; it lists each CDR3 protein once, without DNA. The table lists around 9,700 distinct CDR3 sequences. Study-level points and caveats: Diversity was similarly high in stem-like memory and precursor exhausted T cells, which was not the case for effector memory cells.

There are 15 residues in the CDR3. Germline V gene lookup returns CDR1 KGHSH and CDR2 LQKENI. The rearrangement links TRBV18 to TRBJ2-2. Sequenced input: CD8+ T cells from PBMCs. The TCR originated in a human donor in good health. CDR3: CASSPLGATNGELFF.